The clone carrying this T cell receptor (beta chain) occurred a few times. The library had UMIs added by 3' ligation of an oligonucleotide to TCR cDNA. The data belong to a study of naive and memory T cell subsets. CDR1 is MNHNS and CDR2 is SASEGT in the germline V gene. Trimming removed 6 bases from V and 0 bases from J; junction bases left unmatched: 0. This CDR3 is 13 amino acids long. Four PCR rounds used nested alpha and beta constant region primers plus the SP2 primer. One entry per CDR3 protein results from TCRdb running MiXCR on the 5' RACE reads. Seen here are approximately 49,000 distinct CDR3 sequences, approximately 4.5% observed once, and the top ten hold about 0.8%.

The J gene is TRBJ2-3, the V gene TRBV6-1; TRBD1 matches at 7 bases. This receptor was taken from a female donor in good health. The CDR3 DNA reads TGTGCCAGCAGGGACAGGAGCACAGATACGCAGTATTTT. Translation: CASRDRSTDTQYF.